This T cell receptor (beta chain) derives from a study of OX40 agonist ivuxolimab in advanced cancers. This CDR3 region has 14 residues. V was cut by 3 bases and J by 0 bases, with 11 bases left in between. The germline CDR1 and CDR2 sequences are GTSNPN and SVGIG (reference sequence). Only in-frame clones appear in the TCRdb table, and some are missing; sequencing was by immunoSEQ multiplex PCR. The table has roughly 65,000 clones, around four fifths seen once; the top ten hold 3.7%. The specimen comprised CD4+ or CD8+ T cells sorted from blood, sampled in a trial of the OX40 agonist ivuxolimab. The receptor's source is an adult with an advanced solid tumor such as melanoma, head and neck, liver or kidney cancer. V and J are TRBV30 and TRBJ1-2; D not resolved. The CDR3 loop is CAWSVTTPNYGYTF. CDR3 sequence (DNA): TGTGCCTGGAGCGTTACGACCCCTAACTATGGCTACACCTTC.